A single sample gave rise to the 24 T cell receptor beta chains below, sequenced in a study of a mutant IDH1 vaccine in newly diagnosed glioma. The data were produced by immunoSEQ multiplex PCR, yet TCRdb's version contains in-frame clones alone and is incomplete. Of roughly 86,000 clones in the sample, about nine tenths were seen once. Time point specified: week 47, end of study. Every single dose of the vaccine, 300 ug of mutant IDH1 20-mer peptide, came with topical imiquimod. No antigen has been identified for these receptors. This sample comprised PBMCs, obtained from a glioma patient whose treatment included an IDH1 peptide vaccine. These receptors were taken from a woman aged 45-65 years with glioma.

V is TRBV10-3 and J is TRBJ2-1; 10 nucleotides align to TRBD1. After removal of 5 bases from V and 7 bases from J, the junction contained 5 bases not matched to a gene. The germline CDR1 and CDR2 sequences are ENHRY and SYGVKD. The CDR3 is 14 residues long. This CDR3 is CAISRDRGRNEQFF. In nucleotides, the CDR3 is TGTGCCATCAGTAGGGACAGGGGTCGGAATGAGCAGTTCTTC.

For this clone: The sample carries other DNA sequences with the same CDR3. CDR3 region: CASSYSDSSYGYTF. CDR3 sequence (DNA): TGTGCCAGCAGTTACTCTGATTCGAGCTATGGCTACACCTTC. This chain links TRBV6-5 with TRBJ1-2; the D is unclear. The length of the CDR3 is 14 residues. In germline, CDR1 is MNHEY, CDR2 SVGAGI. Trimming removed 0 bases at V and 4 bases at J, with 9 bases between.

This clone was picked up a small number of times. Written as DNA, the CDR3 is TGTGCCAGCAGTTACGGGTCGGTCTCCTACGAGCAGTACTTC. Its translation is CASSYGSVSYEQYF. The V and J genes are TRBV6-6 and TRBJ2-7; no definite D call. This CDR3 contains 14 residues. V lost 2 bases, J lost 0 bases, and 8 bases lay in between. The germline gives CDR1 MNHNY, CDR2 SVGAGI (reference sequence).

This clone showed up just once. V usage is TRBV9 and J usage is TRBJ1-1; 7 bases are a match to TRBD1. The CDR3 is made up of 14 amino acids. V trimming: 0 bases; J trimming: 5 bases; junction bases outside the gene matches: 4. Germline CDR1 SGDLS, CDR2 YYNGEE. Here the CDR3 reads CASSVGQGGTEAFF. CDR3 coding DNA: TGTGCCAGCAGCGTAGGACAGGGCGGAACTGAAGCTTTCTTT.

A word on this clone: In the same sample, other DNA sequences code for this CDR3. The chain carries TRBV7-9 and TRBJ1-5; possibly TRBD1 for D (5 bases). CDR1 and CDR2 (germline): SEHNR, FQNEAQ (reference sequence). CDR3 length equals 14 residues. V was trimmed by 1 base and J by 4 bases, leaving 8 bases between them. CDR3 bases: TGTGCCAGCAGCTTAGGAGGGGTTAATCAGCCCCAGCATTTT. Encoded protein: CASSLGGVNQPQHF.

This clone was seen just once. The gene calls are TRBV5-1 and TRBJ2-7; possible D gene TRBD2, 6 bases. The CDR3 sequence is 15 residues long. With 0 bases removed from V and 6 bases from J, the gap between germline ends came to 16 bases. Looked up from germline, CDR1 is SGHRS and CDR2 is YFSETQ. As DNA, the CDR3 is TGCGCCAGCAGCTTGGAGGGTAGCGGCAGACTCGAGCAGTACTTC. Translating it yields CASSLEGSGRLEQYF.

V gene TRBV18 combines with J gene TRBJ2-1, with 12 bases lining up with TRBD1. After removal of 5 bases from V and 9 bases from J, the junction contained 5 bases not matched to a gene. The CDR3 runs 14 residues. Germline CDR1 is KGHSH and CDR2 is LQKENI. CDR3 in DNA: TGTGCCAGCTCATGGGACAGGGGGCAGCGTGAGCAGTTCTTC. Translation: CASSWDRGQREQFF.

The V and J genes are TRBV28 and TRBJ1-5, with D perhaps TRBD1 (6 bases). Trimming shortened V by 5 bases and J by 4 bases, and 12 bases separated the two germline ends. This CDR3 comprises 14 residues. Germline CDR1 is MDHEN and CDR2 is SYDVKM. CDR3 in amino acids: CASSRQVQNQPQHF. CDR3 nucleotide sequence: TGTGCCAGCAGTCGACAGGTGCAAAATCAGCCCCAGCATTTT.

DNA of the CDR3: TGTGCCAGCAGCGAACGTTCCGGGAGCTACAATGAGCAGTTCTTC. Translation gives CASSERSGSYNEQFF. The chain employs TRBV9 and TRBJ2-1, with D possibly being TRBD2 (6 bases). Germline assignment: CDR1 SGDLS and CDR2 YYNGEE. With 3 bases removed from V and 3 bases from J, the gap between germline ends came to 13 bases. The CDR3 spans 15 residues.

The V gene is TRBV11-2, the J gene TRBJ2-7, with D perhaps being TRBD1 or TRBD2 (5 bases each). Germline assignment: CDR1 SGHAT and CDR2 FQNNGV. Trimming took off 5 bases at V and 2 bases at J, with 19 bases between the two ends. The CDR3 runs 16 residues. The CDR3 DNA reads as TGTGCCAGCAGCGAAAACTCAGGGAGTGTCACCTACGAGCAGTACTTC. Its translation is CASSENSGSVTYEQYF.

This clone was counted only a few times. The CDR3 bases are TGTGCCAGCAGCGTCGGATACTATGGCTACACCTTC. The encoded protein is CASSVGYYGYTF. The V gene is TRBV9, the J gene TRBJ1-2; D remains unclear. Germline assignment: CDR1 SGDLS and CDR2 YYNGEE. Deletions cut 2 bases from V and 3 bases from J, with 5 bases between. This CDR3 contains 12 residues.

The gene calls are TRBV10-3 and TRBJ2-7; possible D gene TRBD1, 5 bases. V lost 0 bases and J 2 bases, leaving 8 bases between the germline ends. CDR3 length equals 14 residues. Germline values: CDR1 ENHRY, CDR2 SYGVKD. CDR3 amino acids: CAISESDIPYEQYF. As DNA, the CDR3 is TGTGCCATCAGTGAGTCGGACATCCCCTACGAGCAGTACTTC.

V usage is TRBV5-1 and J usage is TRBJ1-3; D is unresolved. The ends were cut back, 2 bases at V and 2 bases at J, with 8 bases in the middle. Germline lookup yields CDR1 SGHRS and CDR2 YFSETQ. The CDR3 is 14 amino acids. The CDR3 sequence is CASSLDKTGNTIYF. CDR3 nucleotide sequence: TGCGCCAGCAGCTTAGACAAGACTGGAAACACCATATATTTT. Drawing the rest from reference TRBV5-1 and TRBJ1-3, the complete variable domain is KAGVTQTPRYLIKTRGQQVTLSCSPISGHRSVSWYQQTPGQGLQFLFEYFSETQRNKGNFPGRFSGRQFSNSRSEMNVSTLELGDSALYLCASSLDKTGNTIYFGEGSWLTVV.

In nucleotides, the CDR3 is TGTGCCAGCAGCGTAACCCCGGGGGGGACTCCTCTCGGCGAGCAGTACTTC. Translation: CASSVTPGGTPLGEQYF. V is TRBV9 and J is TRBJ2-5; 8 nucleotides match TRBD2. With the DNA end fitting TRBJ2-7 better, the J assignment may be wrong. CDR3 length: 17 amino acids. CDR1 is SGDLS, CDR2 YYNGEE, per germline.

This chain links TRBV28 with TRBJ1-6; D possibly corresponds to TRBD1 (6 bases). The CDR3 consists of 14 residues. With 6 bases removed from V and 5 bases from J, the gap between germline ends came to 11 bases. The V gene's germline CDR1 is MDHEN and CDR2 SYDVKM. The CDR3: CASSPGQNNSPLHF. The CDR3 coding sequence is TGTGCCAGCAGCCCCGGACAGAATAATTCACCCCTCCACTTT.

Note on this clone: In the same sample, other DNA sequences code for this CDR3. The V and J genes are TRBV5-1 and TRBJ1-5; D is unclear. Per the germline V gene, CDR1 is SGHRS and CDR2 is YFSETQ. Trimming took off 0 bases at V and 2 bases at J, with 3 bases between the two ends. The CDR3 length is 13 residues. CDR3 amino acids: CASSLDGNQPQHF. The CDR3 DNA follows: TGCGCCAGCAGCTTGGACGGCAATCAGCCCCAGCATTTT.

The J gene is TRBJ2-5, the V gene TRBV11-2; D is unresolved. The CDR3 runs to 12 residues. Germline CDR1 is SGHAT and CDR2 is FQNNGV. Trimming cost V 0 bases and J 1 base, with 0 bases left between them. The CDR3 reads CASSLDQETQYF. As DNA, the CDR3 is TGTGCCAGCAGCTTAGACCAAGAGACCCAGTACTTC.

This chain joins TRBV7-2 and TRBJ1-2; D ambiguous. The V gene's germline CDR1 is SGHTA and CDR2 FQGNSA. Trimming cost V 2 bases and J 4 bases, with 8 bases left between them. The CDR3 is 13 amino acids. CDR3 loop: CASSLTTVYGYTF. The CDR3 coding sequence is TGTGCCAGCAGCTTAACAACAGTCTATGGCTACACCTTC.

CDR3 in DNA: TGTGCCAGCAGCGCCGAGGGGGGCCAGCAGTACTTC. It is translated as CASSAEGGQQYF. This sequence joins TRBV5-8 and TRBJ2-7, with D perhaps assigned TRBD1 or TRBD2 (6 bases each). CDR1 is SGHTS, CDR2 YDEGEE, per germline. V was pared by 4 bases and J by 8 bases, with 13 bases between. There are 12 residues in the CDR3.

The chain recombines TRBV5-1 with TRBJ1-2, with D maybe TRBD1 (6 bases). Trimming pared 4 bases from V and 4 bases from J, leaving 17 bases between. Germline V CDR1 and CDR2: SGHRS, YFSETQ. The CDR3 contains 15 residues. CDR3 in DNA: TGCGCCAGCAGCCCCGGACAGCCCGGCTCCTATGGCTACACCTTC. Its translation is CASSPGQPGSYGYTF.

The chain combines TRBV7-2 with TRBJ2-7, with TRBD2 matching over 15 bases. This CDR3 comprises 18 residues. Per germline, CDR1 SGHTA and CDR2 FQGNSA. With V trimmed by 2 bases and J by 4 bases, 9 bases remained unmatched. The CDR3 DNA is TGTGCCAGCAGCTTAAGAGGACTAGCGGGAGGGCCGGATTACGAGCAGTACTTC. Amino acids: CASSLRGLAGGPDYEQYF.

The DNA for the CDR3 is TGTGCTAGTGGTTTGGTACGCGATTCTGGAAACACCATATATTTT. The encoded protein is CASGLVRDSGNTIYF. This rearrangement joins TRBV12-5 to TRBJ1-3; D gene unclear. Trimming stripped 0 bases from V and 1 base from J, with 7 bases between. The CDR3 runs to 15 residues. Looked up from germline, CDR1 is LGHNT and CDR2 is FRNRAP.

The CDR3 sequence: CASSQDLGSEAFF. The DNA for the CDR3 is TGTGCCAGCAGCCAAGATTTGGGGTCTGAAGCTTTCTTT. V is TRBV14 and J is TRBJ1-1; no firm D call. The germline gives CDR1 SGHDN, CDR2 FVKESK. Trimming took off 0 bases at V and 6 bases at J, with 8 bases between the two ends. This CDR3 region has 13 residues.

In its sample, this clone was seen once. The V and J genes are TRBV9 and TRBJ1-5; TRBD1 might be the D (6 bases). V was trimmed by 0 bases and J by 8 bases, leaving 12 bases between them. The CDR3 covers 14 residues. Germline assignment: CDR1 SGDLS and CDR2 YYNGEE. As DNA, the CDR3 is TGTGCCAGCAGCGTAGGGGAGGGGGGCGAGCCCCAGCATTTT. Its protein product is CASSVGEGGEPQHF.